This T cell receptor (beta chain) was obtained from a study of blood T cell repertoires in COVID-19 (TCRdb year 2020). With respect to the entire study: Collaborator samples came from the United States, Italy and Spain and covered acute and convalescent phases of COVID-19. The repertoires were released in a freely available public database meant as a resource for research on the immune response to SARS-CoV-2. Samples were obtained from the ongoing ImmuneRACE study (first 160 participants) and from 1,000 to 1,500 subjects provided by 6 global collaborators. Where available, HLA class I and class II types were taken from metadata supplied by the sample provider and were not determined by assay-based typing. The material from the prospective study consisted of cDNA or gDNA derived from T cells, B-cell-depleted T cells, or PBMCs. A de-identified subject ID, COVID-19 status, age in years and sex were almost always included in the sample metadata. Deeply sampled blood TCRbeta repertoires from subjects exposed to, actively infected with, or recovered from COVID-19 were included in the dataset. Study-wide findings and limitations: The amount of clinical and demographic metadata varied by source and participant and was provided uncurated.

The collaborating institutions used their own protocols to collect whole blood in K2EDTA tubes. For TCRbeta analysis, collaborators shipped samples as frozen whole blood, isolated PBMCs, or DNA extracted from either of those sample types. V drops 7 bases and J drops 1 base, leaving 14 bases in between. CDR1 and CDR2 are drawn from the germline V gene: SGDLS, YYNGEE. The CDR3 has 15 amino acids, counting the end cysteine and phenylalanine. Solely the CDR3 DNA is kept, with 45 bases framed from the first base. TCRbeta CDR3 regions were amplified from genomic DNA by means of the immunoSEQ Assay, a bias-controlled multiplex PCR. For the original study's pipeline: The number of nucleated cells in each sample was estimated by amplification of reference gene primers within the assay. Sequence reads were collapsed and filtered to measure the absolute abundance of every unique TCRbeta CDR3 rearrangement. For each sample, productive Simpson clonality was calculated as the square root of Simpson's diversity index across productive rearrangements. Entries here come from immuneACCESS through TCRdb and include only in-frame sequences with V and J called. Some clones fail to appear in such tables; in the studies checked, an unresolved V gene covers under half of the shortfall, and the cause of the remainder is unknown. Clonal size and the V and J genes are those of that table, whereas D and trimming came from the DNA. For this sample the table gives some 74,000 clones, of which approximately 80% were detected only once. Jointly, the top ten make up approximately 40% of the sample.

A remark on this clone: What this receptor recognizes is not known. No quality values exist for individual bases; no much larger clone is one base distant.

The sequencing sample was made of peripheral blood. In this chain, TRBV9 is recombined with TRBJ2-2; the D gene is unclear. The source of this sequence is an elderly man with acute or convalescent COVID-19. The CDR3 protein is CASSSRSMNTGELFF. In nucleotides, the sequence is TGTGCCAGCTCCTCGCGGAGTATGAACACCGGGGAGCTGTTTTTT.